These 10 T cell receptor beta chains were all obtained from the same sample, sequenced in a study of regulatory T cells in long-lasting Graves disease. Documented time point: newly diagnosed GD, antithyroid drugs for less than 3 months. PBMCs were the source of the RNA used for TCR sequencing. Building of the TCR beta libraries involved iRepertoire HTBI primers and Arm-PCR of CDR3 regions. MiXCR was run by TCRdb on the multiplex PCR reads, yielding one entry per CDR3 protein. In the table there are approximately 210,000 distinct CDR3 sequences, 15% to 20% of which are singletons. The source was peripheral blood mononuclear cells (PBMCs), collected at new diagnosis, from a patient treated with antithyroid drugs. The receptors originated from a female donor with Graves disease.

This clonotype was detected many times. CDR3 residues: CASSLSRNSPLHF. CDR3 nucleotides: TGTGCCAGCAGCCTTTCCCGTAATTCACCCCTCCACTTT. This chain links TRBV3-1 with TRBJ1-6; unclear D gene. This CDR3 region has 13 residues. V lost 4 bases, J lost 6 bases, and 7 bases lay in between. Germline lookup yields CDR1 LGHDT and CDR2 YNNKEL (reference sequence).

This clonotype was picked up a small number of times. The V call is TRBV29-1, the J call TRBJ2-7; 7 bases are a match to TRBD2. The CDR3 sequence is 11 residues long. The V gene's germline CDR1 is SQVTM and CDR2 ANQGSEA. V was clipped by 5 bases and J by 7 bases; unmatched bases: 5. The DNA of the CDR3 is TGCAGCGTTCCGGGAGCGGGGGAGCAGTACTTC. It is translated as CSVPGAGEQYF.

This clonotype was seen ten or more times. The rearrangement uses TRBV27 and TRBJ2-6, with D tentatively TRBD1 or TRBD2 (5 bases each). V gave up 3 bases and J gave up 0 bases, with 12 bases separating them. The CDR3 has 17 residues. CDR1 is MNHEY and CDR2 is SMNVEV in the germline V gene (reference sequence). CDR3 coding DNA: TGTGCCAGCAGTTTGGTGGGACCCAGCTCTGGGGCCAACGTCCTGACTTTC. This translates into CASSLVGPSSGANVLTF.

Turning to this clonotype: A much more abundant neighbour one base away suggests this may be a read error. This chain uses TRBV19 with TRBJ2-1, with 8 bases matching TRBD2. With the DNA end fitting TRBJ2-3 better, the J assignment may be wrong. The CDR3 is 16 amino acids. Germline lookup yields CDR1 LNHDA and CDR2 SQIVND (reference sequence). CDR3 amino acids: CASSDPGLAGLDTQYF. CDR3 nucleotide sequence: TGTGCCAGTAGTGACCCCGGATTAGCGGGATTAGATACGCAGTATTTT.

The chain joins TRBV20-1 to TRBJ2-7; TRBD2 matches at 10 bases. With 2 bases clipped from V and 8 bases from J, the junction kept 6 bases outside the gene matches. The CDR3 contains 13 residues. CDR1 and CDR2 (germline): DFQATT, SNEGSKA (reference sequence). DNA for the CDR3: TGCAGTGCTAGAACCCTAGCGGGAGCACAGCAGTACTTC. Its translation is CSARTLAGAQQYF.

The chain employs TRBV4-3 and TRBJ1-2; D is undetermined. The CDR3 is 14 residues long. CDR1 and CDR2 (germline): LGHNA, YSLEER. V was pared by 1 base and J by 8 bases, with 14 bases between. CDR3: CASSQVYPGGGYTF. The CDR3, as DNA: TGCGCCAGCAGCCAAGTTTACCCCGGCGGGGGCTACACCTTC.

The chain employs TRBV12-3 or TRBV12-4 and TRBJ2-1; D ambiguous. The DNA end favors TRBJ2-5, so the J call may be wrong. The CDR3 extends over 14 amino acids. CDR3 DNA: TGTGCCAGCAGCCTGAAGTTGACACAGGAGACCCAGTACTTC. As protein: CASSLKLTQETQYF.

This clonotype occurred many times. The V gene is TRBV27, the J gene TRBJ2-3; D not certain. The CDR3 runs to 12 residues. V was pared by 4 bases and J by 1 base, with 3 bases between. CDR1 and CDR2 (germline): MNHEY, SMNVEV (reference sequence). The CDR3 nucleotides are TGTGCCAGCAGTTCCCGCACAGATACGCAGTATTTT. Residues: CASSSRTDTQYF.

This clonotype came up many times. The chain links TRBV11-2 to TRBJ2-2; 7 bases are a match to TRBD1. This CDR3 is built from 15 residues. The germline V gene encodes CDR1 SGHAT and CDR2 FQNNGV. V dropped 5 bases and J dropped 6; count of bases not matched to a gene: 9. The CDR3 region is CASSALQGLPGELFF. The CDR3 DNA sequence: TGTGCCAGCAGCGCATTACAGGGGTTGCCCGGGGAGCTGTTTTTT.

CDR3 DNA sequence: TGTGCCAGCCGGACGACAGGAGAGGACACTGAAGCTTTCTTT. Translated: CASRTTGEDTEAFF. This chain joins TRBV12-3 or TRBV12-4 and TRBJ1-1; tentatively, D is TRBD1 (6 bases). This CDR3 is 14 amino acids long. V was clipped by 8 bases and J by 3 bases, with 16 bases between them.